This record covers a single TCR beta chain. No antigen is known for it. Data came from immunoSEQ multiplex PCR; TCRdb stores just in-frame clones and leaves some out. Among some 460,000 clones listed, 89% were seen once. These data originate in a study of Ad26.COV2.S vaccination and SARS-CoV-2 variants. Study in general: Recipients of Ad26.COV2.S got it intramuscularly, once or twice 56 days apart. Study findings and constraints: Among vaccine recipients, spike-specific TCR breadth exceeded that of placebo recipients. It was found that vaccine and placebo recipients had similar non-spike TCR breadth.

The CDR3 consists of 13 residues. V lost 7 bases to trimming and J lost 2 bases; unmatched junction nucleotides: 7. Germline CDR1 reads GTSNPN; CDR2 reads SVGIG (reference sequence). Specified treatment: about 20 received Ad26.COV2.S at low or high dose, single or two shots; five or six received placebo; per-sample allocation not given. The samples were gathered on day 63 after the first injection of vaccine or placebo. In the vaccine, an Ad26 vector expressed the SARS-CoV-2 spike of the Wuhan strain. The rearrangement uses TRBV30 and TRBJ1-2; 7 nucleotides match TRBD1. The receptor was derived from a person aged 18-65 years who received the Ad26.COV2.S COVID-19 vaccine or a placebo. Source: peripheral blood, taken in a trial of Ad26.COV2.S vaccine versus placebo. The CDR3 is CAYTLQGNYGYTF. As DNA, the CDR3 is TGTGCCTATACCCTACAGGGGAACTATGGCTACACCTTC.